This T cell receptor beta chain came from a study of post-analysis software for immune sequencing data. Whole-study context: Included among the disease courses, which were recorded for the cohort, were relapsing-remitting, secondary progressive and progressive-relapsing multiple sclerosis.

This CDR3 contains 14 residues. Looked up from germline, CDR1 is MNHEY and CDR2 is SMNVEV (reference sequence). Turning to this clonotype: The antigen is not known.

Prepared TCR beta cDNA libraries contained unique molecular identifiers. When about 1 to 11 million T cells were used, they gave hundreds of thousands of cDNA molecules. TCRdb reprocessed the PCR reads with MiXCR, giving one entry per CDR3 protein. The table shows 750,000 to 950,000 distinct CDR3 sequences, with under 60% occurring only once. General study points: Strong co-clustering by F measure linked samples that shared a preparation batch. For normalized Chao1 diversity, multiple sclerosis patients scored significantly lower than controls did. When patients were compared with controls, a handful of TRBV segments were more frequent, TRBV5-6, TRBV5-1 and TRBV20-1 among them.

This TCR derives from a girl between 10 and 17 years old with multiple sclerosis. Sequencing used blood. The V call is TRBV27, the J call TRBJ2-4, with a possible D match to TRBD2 (5 bases). The J call may be incorrect, as the DNA end agrees better with TRBJ2-7. The DNA of the CDR3 is TGTGCCAGCAGTAACCGAAGGGCGGGCTACGAGCAGTACTTC. It specifies CASSNRRAGYEQYF.